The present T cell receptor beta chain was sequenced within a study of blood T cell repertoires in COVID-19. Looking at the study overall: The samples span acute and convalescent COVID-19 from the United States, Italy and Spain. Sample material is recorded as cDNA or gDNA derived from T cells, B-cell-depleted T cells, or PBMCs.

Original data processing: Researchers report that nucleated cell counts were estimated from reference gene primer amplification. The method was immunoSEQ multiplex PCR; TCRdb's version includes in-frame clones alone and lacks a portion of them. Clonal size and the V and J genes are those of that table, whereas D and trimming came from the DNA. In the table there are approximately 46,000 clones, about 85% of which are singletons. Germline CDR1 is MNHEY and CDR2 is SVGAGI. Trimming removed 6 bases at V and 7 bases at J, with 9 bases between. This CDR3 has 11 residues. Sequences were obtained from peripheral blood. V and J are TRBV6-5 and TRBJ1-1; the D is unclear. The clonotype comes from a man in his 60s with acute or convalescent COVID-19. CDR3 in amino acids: CASSHAGEAFF. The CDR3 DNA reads TGTGCCAGCAGCCACGCCGGTGAAGCTTTCTTT.